This TCR beta chain was recovered during a study of CD8 T cells in ankylosing spondylitis. Study outcomes and limitations: For ankylosing spondylitis blood, a TCR beta motif of several highly homologous variants appeared characteristic.

In TCRdb, the 5' RACE reads were re-called with MiXCR into one record per CDR3 protein. This table holds hundreds of thousands of distinct CDR3 sequences, 18% found once. As to this clonotype: Its specificity is not known.

The CDR3 consists of 15 residues. Germline-derived CDR1 and CDR2 are DFQATT and SNEGSKA (reference sequence). Trimming removed 3 bases from V and 4 bases from J, with 16 bases in between. Material: blood, either unsorted or a sorted T cell fraction (not recorded which). The source is a male donor with ankylosing spondylitis. This chain links TRBV20-1 with TRBJ2-1, with a tentative D call TRBD1 (5 bases). The CDR3 sequence is CSASELGESYNEQFF. The CDR3 DNA follows: TGCAGTGCTAGCGAGCTAGGGGAATCGTACAATGAGCAGTTCTTC.